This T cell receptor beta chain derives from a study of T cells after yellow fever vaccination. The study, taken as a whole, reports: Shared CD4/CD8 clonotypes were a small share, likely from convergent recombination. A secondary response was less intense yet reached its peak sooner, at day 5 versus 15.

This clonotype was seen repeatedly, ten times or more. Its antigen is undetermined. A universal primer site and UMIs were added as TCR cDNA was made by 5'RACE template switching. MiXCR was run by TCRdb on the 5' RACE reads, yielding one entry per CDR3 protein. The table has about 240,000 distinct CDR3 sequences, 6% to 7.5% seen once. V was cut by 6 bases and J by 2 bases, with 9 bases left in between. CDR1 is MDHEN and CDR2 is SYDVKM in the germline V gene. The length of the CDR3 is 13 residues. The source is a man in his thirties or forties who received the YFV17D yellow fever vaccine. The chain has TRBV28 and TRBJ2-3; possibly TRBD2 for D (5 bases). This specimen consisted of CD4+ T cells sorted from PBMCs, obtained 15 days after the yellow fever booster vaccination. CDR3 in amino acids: CASSPGNTDTQYF. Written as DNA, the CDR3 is TGTGCCAGCAGCCCGGGAAACACAGATACGCAGTATTTT.